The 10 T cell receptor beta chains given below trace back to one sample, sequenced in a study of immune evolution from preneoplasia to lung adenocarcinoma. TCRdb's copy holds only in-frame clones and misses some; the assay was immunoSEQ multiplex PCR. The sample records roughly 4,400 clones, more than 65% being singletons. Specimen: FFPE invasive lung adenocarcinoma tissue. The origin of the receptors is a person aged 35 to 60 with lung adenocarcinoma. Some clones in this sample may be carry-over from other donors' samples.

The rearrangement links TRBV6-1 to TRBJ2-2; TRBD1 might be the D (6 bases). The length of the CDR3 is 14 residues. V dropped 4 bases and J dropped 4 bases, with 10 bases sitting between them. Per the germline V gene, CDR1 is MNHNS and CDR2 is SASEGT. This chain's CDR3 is CASSGWGPTGELFF. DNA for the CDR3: TGTGCCAGCAGTGGGTGGGGGCCCACCGGGGAGCTGTTTTTT.

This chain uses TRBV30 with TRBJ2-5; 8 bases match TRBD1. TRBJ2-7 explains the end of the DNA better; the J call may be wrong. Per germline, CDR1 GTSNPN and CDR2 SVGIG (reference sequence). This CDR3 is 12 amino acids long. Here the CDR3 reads CAWKDRGYEQYF. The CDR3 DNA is TGTGCCTGGAAAGACAGGGGCTACGAGCAGTACTTC.

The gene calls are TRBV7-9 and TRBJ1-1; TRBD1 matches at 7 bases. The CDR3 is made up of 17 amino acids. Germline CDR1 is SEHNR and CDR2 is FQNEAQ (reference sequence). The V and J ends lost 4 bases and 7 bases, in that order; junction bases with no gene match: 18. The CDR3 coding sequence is TGTGCCAGCAGCTCTTTCACCGGGACAGAATTTTTGGATGAAGCTTTCTTT. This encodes CASSSFTGTEFLDEAFF.

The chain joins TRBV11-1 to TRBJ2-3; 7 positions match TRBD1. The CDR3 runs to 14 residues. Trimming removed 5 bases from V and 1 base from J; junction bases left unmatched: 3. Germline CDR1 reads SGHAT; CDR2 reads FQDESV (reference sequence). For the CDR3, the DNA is TGTGCCAGCAGCCTCGGGACAGGCACAGATACGCAGTATTTT. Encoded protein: CASSLGTGTDTQYF. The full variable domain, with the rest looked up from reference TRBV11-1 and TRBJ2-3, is EAEVAQSPRYKITEKSQAVAFWCDPISGHATLYWYRQILGQGPELLVQFQDESVVDDSQLPKDRFSAERLKGVDSTLKIQPAELGDSAMYLCASSLGTGTDTQYFGPGTRLTVL.

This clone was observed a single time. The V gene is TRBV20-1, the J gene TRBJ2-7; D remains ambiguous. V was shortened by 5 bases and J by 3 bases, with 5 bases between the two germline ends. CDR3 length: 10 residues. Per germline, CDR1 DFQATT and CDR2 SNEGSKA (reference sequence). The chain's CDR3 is CSAPYYEQYF. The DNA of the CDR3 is TGCAGTGCTCCCTACTACGAGCAGTACTTC.

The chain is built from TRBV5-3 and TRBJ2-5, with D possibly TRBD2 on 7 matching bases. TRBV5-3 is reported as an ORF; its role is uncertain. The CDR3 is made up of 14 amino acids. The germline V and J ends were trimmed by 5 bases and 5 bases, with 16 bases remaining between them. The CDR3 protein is CARSMGGGGETQYF. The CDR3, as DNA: TGTGCCAGAAGTATGGGGGGGGGCGGTGAGACCCAGTACTTC.

The chain's CDR3 is CAWSKLSGSREEQFF. As DNA, the CDR3 is TGTGCCTGGAGTAAACTTAGCGGGAGCCGGGAAGAGCAGTTCTTC. This chain uses TRBV30 with TRBJ2-1; 9 bases are shared with TRBD2. Germline V gene sequence: CDR1 GTSNPN, CDR2 SVGIG (reference sequence). This CDR3 region has 15 residues. The J segment lost 10 bases and the V segment lost 2 bases, leaving 12 bases of the junction unmatched.

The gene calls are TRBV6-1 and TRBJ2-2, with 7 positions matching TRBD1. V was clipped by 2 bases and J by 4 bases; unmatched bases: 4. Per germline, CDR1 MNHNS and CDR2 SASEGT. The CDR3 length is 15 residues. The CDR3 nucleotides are TGTGCCAGCAGTGAAAACGCAGGGGGCACCGGGGAGCTGTTTTTT. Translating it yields CASSENAGGTGELFF.

This chain's CDR3 is CASSYLAPNNYEQYF. The DNA for the CDR3 is TGTGCCAGCAGTTACCTAGCACCAAACAACTACGAGCAGTACTTC. The chain is built from TRBV6-6 and TRBJ2-7; D may be TRBD2 (5 bases). V was pared by 2 bases and J by 3 bases, with 14 bases between. The germline gives CDR1 MNHNY, CDR2 SVGAGI (reference sequence). This CDR3 is built from 15 residues.

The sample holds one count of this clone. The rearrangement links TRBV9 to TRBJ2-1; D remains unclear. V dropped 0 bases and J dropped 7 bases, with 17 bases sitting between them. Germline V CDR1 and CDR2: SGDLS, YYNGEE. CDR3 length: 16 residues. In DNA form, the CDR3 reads TGTGCCAGCAGCGTAGTGGGCGCAGGCCTAATAAATGAGCAGTTCTTC. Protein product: CASSVVGAGLINEQFF.